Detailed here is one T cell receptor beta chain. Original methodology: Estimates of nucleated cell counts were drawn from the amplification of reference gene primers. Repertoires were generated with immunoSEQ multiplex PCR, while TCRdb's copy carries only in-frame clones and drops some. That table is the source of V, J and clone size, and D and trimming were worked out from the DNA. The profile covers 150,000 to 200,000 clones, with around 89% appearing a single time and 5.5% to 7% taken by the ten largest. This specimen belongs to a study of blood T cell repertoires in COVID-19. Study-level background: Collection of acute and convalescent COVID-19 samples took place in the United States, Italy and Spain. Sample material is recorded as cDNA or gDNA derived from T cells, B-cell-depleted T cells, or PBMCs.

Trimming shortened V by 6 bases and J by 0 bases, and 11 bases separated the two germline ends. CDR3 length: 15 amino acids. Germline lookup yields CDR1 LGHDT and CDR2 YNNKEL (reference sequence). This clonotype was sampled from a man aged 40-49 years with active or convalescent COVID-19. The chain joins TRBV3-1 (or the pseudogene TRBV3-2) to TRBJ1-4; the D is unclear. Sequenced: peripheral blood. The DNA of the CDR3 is TGTGCCAGCAGACGCGGCGGCGCAACTAATGAAAAACTGTTTTTT. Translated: CASRRGGATNEKLFF.